This T cell receptor beta chain came from a study of chemoradiotherapy in HPV16-positive cancers. Clones were sequenced by immunoSEQ multiplex PCR, and TCRdb holds only the in-frame ones, with some missing. The repertoire holds thousands of clones, with roughly four fifths as singletons. Germline V gives CDR1 SEHNR, CDR2 FQNEAQ (reference sequence). V lost 10 bases, J lost 1 base, and 16 bases lay in between. The CDR3 spans 14 residues. This clonotype originated in a human donor with HPV-associated anogenital cancer. Here the sequenced sample was tumor tissue, taken from a patient who underwent chemoradiotherapy. This sequence joins TRBV7-9 and TRBJ1-1, with D uncertain. Here the CDR3 DNA reads TGTGCCATTACAACTGACGCCCGGAACACTGAAGCTTTCTTT. Amino acids: CAITTDARNTEAFF.